Each of the 7 T cell receptor beta chains below was sequenced from the same sample in a study of cytomegalovirus exposure and HLA in healthy donors. Clones were sequenced by immunoSEQ multiplex PCR, and TCRdb holds only the in-frame ones, with some missing. The sample includes approximately 270,000 clones, over 75% of them seen just once. The sample comprised PBMCs. The source is a man younger than 30 in good health and CMV-seropositive.

The chain employs TRBV7-9 and TRBJ2-3; 10 bases agree with TRBD2. Germline lookup yields CDR1 SEHNR and CDR2 FQNEAQ (reference sequence). Trimming took 4 bases from V and 4 from J; bases not matched to a gene: 11. This CDR3 spans 17 amino acids. CDR3 residues: CASSSGLAVPGADTQYF. In DNA, the CDR3 is TGTGCCAGCAGCTCTGGACTAGCGGTCCCGGGGGCAGATACGCAGTATTTT.

V is TRBV27 and J is TRBJ1-4; 9 nucleotides align to TRBD1. This CDR3 has 15 amino acids. Germline V gene data show CDR1 as MNHEY and CDR2 as SMNVEV (reference sequence). V lost 10 bases and J lost 5; bases outside the gene matches: 11. The CDR3 loop is CATYTPGTGNEKLFF. As DNA, the CDR3 is TGTGCCACTTATACCCCCGGGACAGGGAATGAAAAACTGTTTTTT.

CDR3 residues: CASSLVARGKFF. CDR3 sequence (DNA): TGTGCCAGCAGCTTGGTAGCGCGAGGGAAGTTCTTC. The J gene is TRBJ2-1, the V gene TRBV5-6, with a tentative D call TRBD2 (5 bases). Germline V lookup: CDR1 SGHDT, CDR2 YYEEEE. The CDR3 length is 12 residues. V was cut by 0 bases and J by 14 bases, with 12 bases left in between. The variable domain in full, with the rest retrieved from reference TRBV5-6 and TRBJ2-1, is DAGVTQSPTHLIKTRGQQVTLRCSPKSGHDTVSWYQQALGQGPQFIFQYYEEEERQRGNFPDRFSGHQFPNYSSELNVNALLLGDSALYLCASSLVARGKFFGPGTRLTVL.

The chain carries TRBV4-2 and TRBJ2-7; 9 bases agree with TRBD2. The germline gives CDR1 LGHNA, CDR2 YNFKEQ. V shed 0 bases, J shed 3 bases, and the junction held 12 bases outside the gene matches. The CDR3 loop spans 18 amino acids. DNA of the CDR3: TGTGCCAGCAGCCAAGATCTAGCGGGAATCCCAGGGGGCTACGAGCAGTACTTC. It codes for CASSQDLAGIPGGYEQYF.

The J gene is TRBJ1-4, the V gene TRBV29-1, with TRBD1 matching over 7 bases. The CDR3 totals 12 residues. Trimming took 7 bases from V and 4 from J; bases not matched to a gene: 3. CDR1 is SQVTM, CDR2 ANQGSEA, per germline. CDR3 in amino acids: CSGQGGNEKLFF. CDR3 bases: TGCAGCGGCCAGGGGGGTAATGAAAAACTGTTTTTT.

The V and J genes are TRBV5-5 and TRBJ2-1, with D uncertain. Looked up from germline, CDR1 is SGHKS and CDR2 is YYEKEE (reference sequence). The V and J ends lost 0 bases and 0 bases respectively, with 13 bases between them. This CDR3 has 17 amino acids. In nucleotides, the CDR3 is TGTGCCAGCAGCTTGGTGGGGTCTAGGCCCTCCTACAATGAGCAGTTCTTC. Amino acids: CASSLVGSRPSYNEQFF. Full variable domain (missing parts from reference TRBV5-5 and TRBJ2-1): DAGVTQSPTHLIKTRGQQVTLRCSPISGHKSVSWYQQVLGQGPQFIFQYYEKEERGRGNFPDRFSARQFPNYSSELNVNALLLGDSALYLCASSLVGSRPSYNEQFFGPGTRLTVL.

The rearrangement joins TRBV29-1 to TRBJ1-1; no clear D. V lost 7 bases, J lost 7 bases, and 16 bases lay in between. This CDR3 is 12 amino acids long. The germline CDR1 and CDR2 sequences are SQVTM and ANQGSEA. DNA for the CDR3: TGCAGCGCCGAATCGGGAGGAAGTGAAGCTTTCTTT. Amino acids: CSAESGGSEAFF.